The clone carrying this T cell receptor (beta chain) was found once. This entry is derived from a study of blood T cell repertoires in COVID-19. About the study: Material from acute and convalescent COVID-19 was sourced from the United States, Italy and Spain. T cells, B-cell-depleted T cells, or PBMCs provided the cDNA or gDNA that served as material.

The ends were cut back, 5 bases at V and 6 bases at J, with 16 bases in the middle. From germline, CDR1 is SEHNR and CDR2 FQNEAQ (reference sequence). The CDR3 extends over 14 amino acids. The authors' processing: Amplification of reference gene primers provided the estimated nucleated cell counts. Sequencing was performed with immunoSEQ multiplex PCR; in TCRdb, only in-frame clones are kept and a portion is missing. That table supplies the V and J calls and clone size; D and trimming were determined from the DNA. The sample has about 230,000 clones, around 83% seen once. This clonotype was sampled from a man older than 75 with acute or convalescent COVID-19. What was sequenced was peripheral blood. The chain has TRBV7-9 and TRBJ1-2, with D possibly being TRBD1 (5 bases). CDR3: CASSTTTALDGYTF. DNA of the CDR3: TGTGCCAGCAGCACGACGACAGCCCTGGATGGCTACACCTTC.